The entry below describes one TCR beta chain. Its antigen is still unknown. J was trimmed by 11 bases and V by 4 bases; bases with no gene match: 14. This CDR3 region has 15 residues. The V gene's germline CDR1 is SGHDN and CDR2 FVKESK. The method was immunoSEQ multiplex PCR; TCRdb's version includes in-frame clones alone and lacks a portion of them. The sample lists tens of thousands of clones, approximately 93% occurring once. These data belong to a study of OX40 agonist ivuxolimab in advanced cancers. At the level of the study: Patients achieving partial responses numbered three: one hepatocellular carcinoma case and two cutaneous melanoma cases. Points from the study as a whole: In the 0.1-3.0 mg/kg groups, partial responders showed among the lowest expansion. The authors also found low normalized T-cell clonal expansion in some nonresponders.

V is TRBV14 and J is TRBJ2-5; 9 nucleotides agree with TRBD2. The receptor comes from an adult with an advanced solid tumor such as melanoma, head and neck, liver or kidney cancer. Sequencing was performed on CD4+ or CD8+ T cells sorted from blood, taken in a trial of the OX40 agonist ivuxolimab. CDR3 in amino acids: CASSPAAGGTVKQYF. The CDR3 bases are TGTGCCAGCAGCCCGGCAGCGGGAGGTACGGTTAAGCAGTACTTC.